These T cell receptor beta chains were read from a single sample in a study of blood T cell repertoires in COVID-19. Produced via immunoSEQ multiplex PCR; TCRdb's table is partial and in-frame only. The sample contains approximately 190,000 clones, 80% to 85% of which appear only once. Sequencing input: peripheral blood. The receptors were gathered from a woman aged 25 to 45 with acute or convalescent COVID-19. Both conserved end residues are part of each CDR3. Each record gives: D gene, J gene, V gene, clone size, CDR3 DNA, CDR3 protein. A D gene is named only where the DNA matches it firmly. Clone size is stated in some rows and not others, as once, few, many or a class when expanded.

d_gene: -
j_gene: TRBJ1-1
v_gene: TRBV28
abundance: -
CDR3nt: TGTGCCAGCAGTTTGACGGCAGGGTCCATGAACACTGAAGCTTTCTTT
CDR3aa: CASSLTAGSMNTEAFF

d_gene: -
j_gene: TRBJ2-3
v_gene: TRBV27
abundance: -
CDR3nt: TGTGCCAGCAGTTTAGGGCCCACGGGACTTACAGATACGCAGTATTTT
CDR3aa: CASSLGPTGLTDTQYF

d_gene: -
j_gene: TRBJ1-4
v_gene: TRBV10-3
abundance: -
CDR3nt: TGTGCCATCAGTGAGTCTAGTCAGGGCGGTGAAAAACTGTTTTTT
CDR3aa: CAISESSQGGEKLFF

d_gene: TRBD1
j_gene: TRBJ2-7
v_gene: TRBV5-8
abundance: -
CDR3nt: TGTGCCAGCAGCATGGGGACAGGGGAATACGAGCAGTACTTC
CDR3aa: CASSMGTGEYEQYF

d_gene: TRBD1
j_gene: TRBJ1-2
v_gene: TRBV5-1
abundance: few
CDR3nt: TGCGCCAGCAGCTTGGGAGGGGGCGCACGGCAGAACTATGGCTACACCTTC
CDR3aa: CASSLGGGARQNYGYTF

d_gene: -
j_gene: TRBJ1-2
v_gene: TRBV9
abundance: -
CDR3nt: TGTGCCAGCAGCGTAACAACAGGGAACTATGGCTACACCTTC
CDR3aa: CASSVTTGNYGYTF

d_gene: TRBD1
j_gene: TRBJ1-5
v_gene: TRBV6-5
abundance: -
CDR3nt: TGTGCCAGCACCAGGGCAGGGGGGATGGTAGCCCAGCATTTT
CDR3aa: CASTRAGGMVAQHF

d_gene: TRBD2
j_gene: TRBJ2-1
v_gene: TRBV13
abundance: -
CDR3nt: TGTGCCAGCAGATCACGGACTAGCGGGGAATTCTACAATGAGCAGTTCTTC
CDR3aa: CASRSRTSGEFYNEQFF

d_gene: TRBD1
j_gene: TRBJ1-3
v_gene: TRBV5-1
abundance: few
CDR3nt: TGCGCCAGCAGCTTGGTTACAGGGGACTCTGGAAACACCATATATTTT
CDR3aa: CASSLVTGDSGNTIYF

d_gene: TRBD1
j_gene: TRBJ1-4
v_gene: TRBV5-1
abundance: -
CDR3nt: TGCGCCAGCAGCTTGGTTGCGACAGGGAGTGAAAAACTGTTTTTT
CDR3aa: CASSLVATGSEKLFF

d_gene: -
j_gene: TRBJ1-5
v_gene: TRBV28
abundance: -
CDR3nt: TGTGCCAGCAGTTTATCCCACCTGACAGCGACAAATCAGCCCCAGCATTTT
CDR3aa: CASSLSHLTATNQPQHF

d_gene: -
j_gene: TRBJ1-5
v_gene: TRBV28
abundance: -
CDR3nt: TGTGCCAGCAGTCTTAATATCCGGTCCGGGCAGCCCCAGCATTTT
CDR3aa: CASSLNIRSGQPQHF

d_gene: TRBD2
j_gene: TRBJ2-3
v_gene: TRBV6-5
abundance: -
CDR3nt: TGTGCCAGTCTCACTAGCGCCCGGTCCACAGATACGCAGTATTTT
CDR3aa: CASLTSARSTDTQYF

d_gene: TRBD1
j_gene: TRBJ1-5
v_gene: TRBV10-3
abundance: -
CDR3nt: TGTGCCATCAGTGATCCGATAACCGGGACAGCCATTCAGCCCCAGCATTTT
CDR3aa: CAISDPITGTAIQPQHF

d_gene: -
j_gene: TRBJ1-2
v_gene: TRBV7-3
abundance: -
CDR3nt: TGTGCCAGCAGTGAGACCCCGGGTCATGGCTACACCTTC
CDR3aa: CASSETPGHGYTF

d_gene: -
j_gene: TRBJ1-3
v_gene: TRBV7-2
abundance: -
CDR3nt: TGTGCCAGCAGCTTAGCGCAGAAAGTCTCTGGAAACACCATATATTTT
CDR3aa: CASSLAQKVSGNTIYF

d_gene: TRBD1
j_gene: TRBJ1-3
v_gene: TRBV19
abundance: -
CDR3nt: TGTGCCAGTAGTATATTGGACAGGCGCGACACCATATATTTT
CDR3aa: CASSILDRRDTIYF

d_gene: -
j_gene: TRBJ2-7
v_gene: TRBV12-3/TRBV12-4
abundance: few
CDR3nt: TGTGCCAGCGCGGGACAGAGGTTCTACGAGCAGTACTTC
CDR3aa: CASAGQRFYEQYF

d_gene: -
j_gene: TRBJ1-5
v_gene: TRBV7-9
abundance: once
CDR3nt: TGTGCCAGCAGCTTTCGGGGGGCCGATAGCAATCAGCCCCAGCATTTT
CDR3aa: CASSFRGADSNQPQHF

d_gene: -
j_gene: TRBJ1-5
v_gene: TRBV20-1
abundance: -
CDR3nt: TGCAGTGCTAGTTTGCTCGTCACGGGGTTCAATCAGCCCCAGCATTTT
CDR3aa: CSASLLVTGFNQPQHF

d_gene: -
j_gene: TRBJ2-3
v_gene: TRBV30
abundance: -
CDR3nt: TGTGCCTGGAGACTAGCTGCAGATACGCAGTATTTT
CDR3aa: CAWRLAADTQYF

d_gene: -
j_gene: TRBJ2-5
v_gene: TRBV4-2
abundance: -
CDR3nt: TGTGCCAGCAGCCAATTCCAGGGGCAAGAGACCCAGTACTTC
CDR3aa: CASSQFQGQETQYF

d_gene: -
j_gene: TRBJ1-1
v_gene: TRBV28
abundance: -
CDR3nt: TGTGCCAGCAGTTCTTGGGGCGGTCGGACTGAAGCTTTCTTT
CDR3aa: CASSSWGGRTEAFF

d_gene: TRBD2
j_gene: TRBJ2-1
v_gene: TRBV5-1
abundance: -
CDR3nt: TGCGCCAGCAGACTCACTAGCGGCTCCTACAATGAGCAGTTCTTC
CDR3aa: CASRLTSGSYNEQFF

d_gene: -
j_gene: TRBJ2-7
v_gene: TRBV27
abundance: -
CDR3nt: TGTGCCAGCAGTATTGAGGGGGCCTACGAGCAGTACTTC
CDR3aa: CASSIEGAYEQYF

d_gene: -
j_gene: TRBJ2-1
v_gene: TRBV4-3
abundance: -
CDR3nt: TGCGCCAGCAGCCAAGTCGGCAATGAGCAGTTCTTC
CDR3aa: CASSQVGNEQFF

d_gene: TRBD2
j_gene: TRBJ2-1
v_gene: TRBV5-1
abundance: -
CDR3nt: TGCGCCAGCAGCTTGGGCGGGGTAGCGGGGGGCCAGCAGTTCTTC
CDR3aa: CASSLGGVAGGQQFF

d_gene: TRBD1
j_gene: TRBJ2-4
v_gene: TRBV11-1
abundance: few
CDR3nt: TGTGCCAGCAGCTTATTACAGGGGCCTTCCAAAAACATTCAGTACTTC
CDR3aa: CASSLLQGPSKNIQYF

d_gene: -
j_gene: TRBJ2-1
v_gene: TRBV28
abundance: -
CDR3nt: TGTGCCAGCCTAATGGGTCCAGGGGAGCAGTTCTTC
CDR3aa: CASLMGPGEQFF

d_gene: -
j_gene: TRBJ1-2
v_gene: TRBV29-1
abundance: few
CDR3nt: TGCAGCGTTGAAAACGGGAACTATGGCTACACCTTC
CDR3aa: CSVENGNYGYTF

d_gene: -
j_gene: TRBJ2-7
v_gene: TRBV30
abundance: -
CDR3nt: TGTGCCTGGAGGCGGGGCAGCCGTGCGTACGAGCAGTACTTC
CDR3aa: CAWRRGSRAYEQYF

d_gene: TRBD1
j_gene: TRBJ1-5
v_gene: TRBV19
abundance: many
CDR3nt: TGTGCCAGTAGTACCGGGACAGGGGCCAGCAATCAGCCCCAGCATTTT
CDR3aa: CASSTGTGASNQPQHF

d_gene: -
j_gene: TRBJ1-3
v_gene: TRBV6-1
abundance: -
CDR3nt: TGTGCCAGCAGTGAATCGATCAGCTCTGGAAACACCATATATTTT
CDR3aa: CASSESISSGNTIYF

d_gene: -
j_gene: TRBJ1-2
v_gene: TRBV6-5
abundance: few
CDR3nt: TGTGCCAGCAGGCAGGGAGAAGGGGGTGGCTACACCTTC
CDR3aa: CASRQGEGGGYTF

d_gene: TRBD1
j_gene: TRBJ1-2
v_gene: TRBV18
abundance: -
CDR3nt: TGTGCCAGCGGGGGACAGGGGACCTATGGCTACACCTTC
CDR3aa: CASGGQGTYGYTF

d_gene: -
j_gene: TRBJ2-1
v_gene: TRBV7-8
abundance: few
CDR3nt: TGTGCCAGCAGCTTTCCACTAGCTGAGCAGTTCTTC
CDR3aa: CASSFPLAEQFF

d_gene: TRBD2
j_gene: TRBJ2-1
v_gene: TRBV7-2
abundance: -
CDR3nt: TGTGCCAGCAGCCGTGGCGGGAGGAAGTTCAATGAGCAGTTCTTC
CDR3aa: CASSRGGRKFNEQFF

d_gene: -
j_gene: TRBJ1-2
v_gene: TRBV19
abundance: -
CDR3nt: TGTGCCAGTAGTATTAGCAGGGCGGATGGCTACACCTTC
CDR3aa: CASSISRADGYTF

d_gene: -
j_gene: TRBJ2-5
v_gene: TRBV5-8
abundance: -
CDR3nt: TGTGCCAGCAGCTTCGGAGGGGCGACGGGTGAGACCCAGTACTTC
CDR3aa: CASSFGGATGETQYF

d_gene: -
j_gene: TRBJ1-1
v_gene: TRBV12-3/TRBV12-4
abundance: few
CDR3nt: TGTGCCATTTCGTACACTGAAGCTTTCTTT
CDR3aa: CAISYTEAFF

d_gene: -
j_gene: TRBJ1-1
v_gene: TRBV7-9
abundance: -
CDR3nt: TGTGCCAGCAGCAAACCAGGGAACACTGAAGCTTTCTTT
CDR3aa: CASSKPGNTEAFF

d_gene: TRBD1
j_gene: TRBJ2-3
v_gene: TRBV27
abundance: -
CDR3nt: TGTGCCAGCAGTTTCCAGGGACAGGGGACAGATACGCAGTATTTT
CDR3aa: CASSFQGQGTDTQYF

d_gene: -
j_gene: TRBJ1-2
v_gene: TRBV21-1
abundance: -
CDR3nt: TGTGCCAGCACCACGGGACAGGGATTTAACTATGGCTACACCTTC
CDR3aa: CASTTGQGFNYGYTF

d_gene: -
j_gene: TRBJ2-1
v_gene: TRBV5-6
abundance: -
CDR3nt: TGTGCCAGCAGCGCGTATCCGGATGAGCAGTTCTTC
CDR3aa: CASSAYPDEQFF

d_gene: -
j_gene: TRBJ2-1
v_gene: TRBV28
abundance: -
CDR3nt: TGTGCCAGCAGCGTGGGACAAGGAAACTACAATGAGCAGTTCTTC
CDR3aa: CASSVGQGNYNEQFF

d_gene: TRBD2
j_gene: TRBJ2-5
v_gene: TRBV7-9
abundance: -
CDR3nt: TGTGCCAGCAGCTTGAGGACTAGCGGGAGTATCGGAGAGACCCAGTACTTC
CDR3aa: CASSLRTSGSIGETQYF

d_gene: -
j_gene: TRBJ1-1
v_gene: TRBV4-1
abundance: -
CDR3nt: TGCGCCAGCAGCCGCCCACAGGGCACTGAAGCTTTCTTT
CDR3aa: CASSRPQGTEAFF

d_gene: -
j_gene: TRBJ2-7
v_gene: TRBV13
abundance: -
CDR3nt: TGTGCCAGCAGCTCACAGGGCGAGCAGTACTTC
CDR3aa: CASSSQGEQYF

d_gene: -
j_gene: TRBJ1-3
v_gene: TRBV29-1
abundance: -
CDR3nt: TGCAGCGTTGAAGACCCGAGCGGAAACACCATATATTTT
CDR3aa: CSVEDPSGNTIYF

d_gene: -
j_gene: TRBJ1-6
v_gene: TRBV30
abundance: once
CDR3nt: TGTGCCTCCGGGCCACTAGGTTCACCCCTCCACTTT
CDR3aa: CASGPLGSPLHF

d_gene: TRBD1
j_gene: TRBJ2-7
v_gene: TRBV5-3
abundance: -
CDR3nt: TGTGCCAGAAGCTTGGGGACAGGGGTTCCCTACGAGCAGTACTTC
CDR3aa: CARSLGTGVPYEQYF

d_gene: -
j_gene: TRBJ1-4
v_gene: TRBV28
abundance: -
CDR3nt: TGTGCCAGCAGTTCCCTACTCGAAGTGGGAGGGTGGGGGGAAAAACTGTTTTTT
CDR3aa: CASSSLLEVGGWGEKLFF

d_gene: TRBD1
j_gene: TRBJ1-5
v_gene: TRBV28
abundance: -
CDR3nt: TGTGCCAGCAGAGGACAGGTAGATCAGCCCCAGCATTTT
CDR3aa: CASRGQVDQPQHF

d_gene: -
j_gene: TRBJ1-2
v_gene: TRBV25-1
abundance: few
CDR3nt: TGTGCCAGCAGCACCCGGGGAGGGGTAAATGGCTACACCTTC
CDR3aa: CASSTRGGVNGYTF

d_gene: -
j_gene: TRBJ1-5
v_gene: TRBV20-1
abundance: -
CDR3nt: TGCAGTGCGGGAGGGCTGGCCCAGCATTTT
CDR3aa: CSAGGLAQHF

d_gene: TRBD1
j_gene: TRBJ1-5
v_gene: TRBV5-1
abundance: -
CDR3nt: TGCGCCAGCAGCTTGGGACAGGGAACTCAGCCCCAGCATTTT
CDR3aa: CASSLGQGTQPQHF

d_gene: TRBD1
j_gene: TRBJ2-2
v_gene: TRBV19
abundance: -
CDR3nt: TGTGCCAGTAGTGTGAGACCGGGACAGGGGTACACCGGGGAGCTGTTTTTT
CDR3aa: CASSVRPGQGYTGELFF